This TCR beta chain was observed in a study of beta chain features in type 1 diabetes. Study in general: Examination covered around 100 million sorted cells spanning all samples.

In regard to this clone: Its antigen is not known.

Whole-study findings and limits: In every one of the four CD4+ subsets, TCRB CDR3s were moderately but significantly shorter in Type 1 diabetes patients.

Expressed TCRB transcripts were sequenced, since all the RNA that had been isolated was reverse transcribed. An average of approximately 4 million reads was obtained for naive, central memory and regulatory T cell samples. Assay used: immunoSEQ multiplex PCR; TCRdb lists only in-frame clones, some missing. The sample records hundreds of thousands of clones, around 15% being singletons. Researchers reported sorting CD4+ naive, central memory, regulatory and stem cell-like memory cells via CD45RO/CCR7/CD25/CD127/CD95/CD27. All of the sorted populations showed purity greater than 95%. Trimming stripped 6 bases from V and 8 bases from J, with 16 bases between. Germline assignment: CDR1 MDHEN and CDR2 SYDVKM. This CDR3 is 13 amino acids long.

The sequencing sample was made of naive CD4+ T cells from blood. This rearrangement joins TRBV28 to TRBJ1-2, with D possibly TRBD1 on 6 matching bases. The clonotype was recovered from a man in his late teens or twenties with type 1 diabetes. DNA of the CDR3: TGTGCCAGCAGCACTATACAGGGCGGGGGCTACACCTTC. This sequence encodes CASSTIQGGGYTF.